What follows are 8 T cell receptor beta chains derived from one specimen sequenced in a study of T-cell reconstitution after alpha-beta-depleted transplantation in children. Unique molecular identifiers were used to barcode this TCRbeta library. TCRdb ran MiXCR on the PCR reads and lists one entry per CDR3 protein. The sample shows about 690,000 distinct CDR3 sequences, 15% to 20% of them seen only once. The specimen comprised PBMCs from the stem cell graft donor, sampled from the stem cell graft. All receptors derive from a human donor who donated a stem cell graft to a child with acute myeloid leukemia.

This clonotype occurred many times. As DNA, the CDR3 is TGTGCCAGCAGACCCCTGGAGGGAGGACCCCCTCCTGGGGCCAACGTCCTGACTTTC. Translation gives CASRPLEGGPPPGANVLTF. The chain employs TRBV6-1 and TRBJ2-6; weak D call: TRBD2 (6 bases). CDR1 MNHNS and CDR2 SASEGT come from the germline V gene. V gave up 6 bases and J gave up 2 bases, with 23 bases separating them. The CDR3 totals 19 residues.

This clonotype was picked up many times. The chain has TRBV12-3 or TRBV12-4 and TRBJ2-7, with 9 bases that match TRBD1. The CDR3 totals 16 residues. V was pared by 1 base and J by 0 bases, with 4 bases of the junction left unmatched. The CDR3 DNA follows: TGTGCCAGCAGTTTAGAGACAGGGGGATTCTCCTACGAGCAGTACTTC. Translating it yields CASSLETGGFSYEQYF.

This clonotype has more than one count but fewer than ten. CDR3 residues: CASSLNGYRDRTGGGIDGYTF. In nucleotides, the CDR3 is TGTGCCAGCAGTTTAAATGGGTACCGAGACAGGACGGGTGGAGGGATCGATGGCTACACCTTC. The V and J genes are TRBV27 and TRBJ1-2; tentative D call: TRBD1 (6 bases). V lost 2 bases and J 6 bases, leaving 34 bases between the germline ends. CDR1 and CDR2 (germline): MNHEY, SMNVEV (reference sequence). This CDR3 comprises 21 residues.

The chain employs TRBV7-9 and TRBJ1-1; D is perhaps TRBD1 (5 bases). Trimming stripped 1 base from V and 7 bases from J, with 10 bases between. The CDR3 totals 13 residues. Germline V lookup: CDR1 SEHNR, CDR2 FQNEAQ (reference sequence). The CDR3 nucleotides read TGTGCCAGCAGCTTAGAGGCGGGGGGTGAAGCTTTCTTT. Protein product: CASSLEAGGEAFF.

In this sample, this clonotype turned up many times. This rearrangement joins TRBV7-3 to TRBJ2-3; D might be TRBD1 (5 bases). Trimming cost V 2 bases and J 0 bases, with 9 bases left between them. This CDR3 is built from 15 residues. Germline V gene lookup returns CDR1 SGHTA and CDR2 FQGTGA. The CDR3: CASSLLPGSTDTQYF. In nucleotides, the CDR3 is TGTGCCAGCAGCTTATTGCCAGGGAGCACAGATACGCAGTATTTT.

This clonotype was detected a few times. The chain employs TRBV7-2 and TRBJ2-7; 10 bases are a match to TRBD1. CDR1 SGHTA and CDR2 FQGNSA come from the germline V gene. CDR3 size: 16 residues. The V segment lost 3 bases and the J segment 2 bases; nucleotides outside the gene matches: 7. The CDR3, as DNA: TGTGCCAGCAGCTTTACCCCGGGACAGGGGACCTACGAGCAGTACTTC. Residues: CASSFTPGQGTYEQYF. The full variable domain, with the rest looked up from reference TRBV7-2 and TRBJ2-7, is GAGVSQSPSNKVTEKGKDVELRCDPISGHTALYWYRQSLGQGLEFLIYFQGNSAPDKSGLPSDRFSAERTGGSVSTLTIQRTQQEDSAVYLCASSFTPGQGTYEQYFGPGTRLTVT.

The sample holds many counts of this clonotype. The chain links TRBV20-1 to TRBJ2-1; TRBD1 might be the D (5 bases). V was pared by 6 bases and J by 7 bases, with 19 bases between. This CDR3 has 14 residues. Per germline, CDR1 DFQATT and CDR2 SNEGSKA (reference sequence). The CDR3 here is CSAGSGPEWNEQFF. CDR3 in DNA: TGCAGTGCGGGGTCAGGGCCGGAGTGGAATGAGCAGTTCTTC.

The chain carries TRBV7-9 and TRBJ2-1; D possibly uses TRBD1 or TRBD2 (6 bases each). Germline V gives CDR1 SEHNR, CDR2 FQNEAQ (reference sequence). V shed 7 bases and J shed 3 bases, with 19 bases lying between them. The CDR3 loop spans 16 amino acids. The DNA of the CDR3 is TGTGCCAGCACCCCTGGAGGGGGGTCCCACTACAATGAGCAGTTCTTC. It yields the protein CASTPGGGSHYNEQFF.